The 18 T cell receptor beta chains below all came from one sample that was sequenced in a study of control samples from healthy donors and cancer patients. Only in-frame clones appear in the TCRdb table, and some are missing; sequencing was by immunoSEQ multiplex PCR. The sample records around 250,000 clones, over 70% being singletons. Sequenced: PBMCs. These receptors were taken from a woman aged 55-69 years with lung cancer.

This clone was detected a few times. V gene TRBV28 combines with J gene TRBJ1-3; 7 positions match TRBD1. The V gene's germline CDR1 is MDHEN and CDR2 SYDVKM. The CDR3 loop spans 14 amino acids. V gave up 1 base and J gave up 9 bases; unmatched junction bases: 6. The CDR3 is CASSLYIAGGTIYF. In nucleotides, the CDR3 is TGTGCCAGCAGTTTATACATCGCAGGGGGCACCATATATTTT.

The gene calls are TRBV5-1 and TRBJ2-1; 9 bases fit TRBD2. In germline, CDR1 is SGHRS, CDR2 YFSETQ. Losses at the gene ends were 0 bases for V and 5 bases for J; bases not matched to a gene: 3. The CDR3 runs to 15 residues. The CDR3 coding sequence is TGCGCCAGCAGCTTGGTCCTAGCGGGAAACAATGAGCAGTTCTTC. Its translation is CASSLVLAGNNEQFF.

The V gene is TRBV7-9, the J gene TRBJ2-1; no clear D. V dropped 4 bases and J dropped 1 base, with 14 bases sitting between them. Germline values: CDR1 SEHNR, CDR2 FQNEAQ (reference sequence). The CDR3 consists of 16 residues. Written as DNA, the CDR3 is TGTGCCAGCAGCTCAAGGACGGCCGCTTCCTACAATGAGCAGTTCTTC. Translating gives CASSSRTAASYNEQFF.

The table lists this clone with a few counts. The chain links TRBV4-2 to TRBJ2-5, with D uncertain. V lost 0 bases to trimming and J lost 5 bases, with 4 bases between them. The CDR3 length is 12 residues. Germline loops: CDR1 LGHNA, CDR2 YNFKEQ. CDR3: CASSQDVETQYF. CDR3 coding DNA: TGTGCCAGCAGCCAAGATGTGGAGACCCAGTACTTC.

The rearrangement links TRBV7-2 to TRBJ2-3; no reliable D call. Deletions cut 6 bases from V and 2 bases from J, with 9 bases between. The CDR3 spans 13 residues. Germline values: CDR1 SGHTA, CDR2 FQGNSA. CDR3 sequence (DNA): TGTGCCAGCAGGCGATTACCCACAGATACGCAGTATTTT. Translated: CASRRLPTDTQYF.

The chain carries TRBV27 and TRBJ2-3; unclear D gene. V lost 4 bases, J lost 2 bases, and 13 bases lay in between. Germline V gene lookup returns CDR1 MNHEY and CDR2 SMNVEV (reference sequence). The CDR3 consists of 15 residues. CDR3 sequence (DNA): TGTGCCAGCAGTTCTACAGCCCGATTCACAGATACGCAGTATTTT. It translates to CASSSTARFTDTQYF.

The chain uses TRBV7-6 and TRBJ2-5; 13 positions agree with TRBD2. The germline gives CDR1 SGHVS, CDR2 FNYEAQ. Trimming at V came to 5 bases and at J to 1 base, leaving 1 base not matched to a gene. This CDR3 has 15 amino acids. DNA for the CDR3: TGTGCCAGCAGCCGGACTAGCGGGGGCCAAGAGACCCAGTACTTC. It specifies CASSRTSGGQETQYF.

The gene calls are TRBV24-1 and TRBJ2-5; D might be TRBD1 (6 bases). CDR1 and CDR2 from the germline V gene are KGHDR and SFDVKD. The CDR3 has 14 residues. Deletions cut 2 bases from V and 6 bases from J, with 12 bases between. The DNA of the CDR3 is TGTGCCACCAGTGATTCCAGGGGTGGGAAGACCCAGTACTTC. Translation gives CATSDSRGGKTQYF.

The rearrangement joins TRBV29-1 to TRBJ2-5; 11 nucleotides line up with TRBD2. Germline V lookup: CDR1 SQVTM, CDR2 ANQGSEA. The CDR3 is 13 amino acids. The junction had 6 bases not matched to a gene; V was cut back by 8 bases and J by 4 bases. The CDR3 region has the DNA TGCAGCTTTAGCGGGGGGGCCCGAGAGACCCAGTACTTC. It codes for CSFSGGARETQYF.

On this clone itself: Other DNA sequences in this sample translate to the same CDR3. J is TRBJ1-1 and V is TRBV14; the D is unclear. Germline V gives CDR1 SGHDN, CDR2 FVKESK. The CDR3 totals 13 residues. V was pared by 0 bases and J by 2 bases, with 4 bases between. The CDR3, as DNA: TGTGCCAGCAGCCAAGATAGTAACACTGAAGCTTTCTTT. This encodes CASSQDSNTEAFF.

V gene TRBV30 combines with J gene TRBJ2-5; TRBD1 matches 9 bases. CDR1 is GTSNPN, CDR2 SVGIG, per germline (reference sequence). V lost 3 bases to trimming and J lost 0 bases; unmatched junction nucleotides: 2. The CDR3 loop spans 14 amino acids. CDR3 sequence (DNA): TGTGCCTGGAGGAGACAGGGGGACCAAGAGACCCAGTACTTC. It specifies CAWRRQGDQETQYF. The entire variable domain, with the rest obtained from reference TRBV30 and TRBJ2-5, is as follows: SQTIHQWPATLVQPVGSPLSLECTVEGTSNPNLYWYRQAAGRGLQLLFYSVGIGQISSEVPQNLSASRPQDRQFILSSKKLLLSDSGFYLCAWRRQGDQETQYFGPGTRLLVL.

The chain recombines TRBV5-1 with TRBJ2-3, with TRBD2 as a possible D gene (6 bases). Germline loops: CDR1 SGHRS, CDR2 YFSETQ. This CDR3 has 15 amino acids. Trimming left V 0 bases short and J 2 bases short, with 10 bases between. CDR3: CASSLVGGDTDTQYF. CDR3 bases: TGCGCCAGCAGCTTGGTCGGGGGAGACACAGATACGCAGTATTTT.

The CDR3 DNA reads as TGTGCCAGCAGCCCCGGAAGGTGGGTCAATCAGCCCCAGCATTTT. Its protein is CASSPGRWVNQPQHF. The V gene is TRBV7-9, the J gene TRBJ1-5; D unresolved. The CDR3 length is 15 residues. Trimming shortened V by 5 bases and J by 3 bases, and 14 bases separated the two germline ends. CDR1 SEHNR and CDR2 FQNEAQ come from the germline V gene (reference sequence).

This rearrangement joins TRBV5-1 to TRBJ1-4; a possible D gene is TRBD1 (5 bases). Germline CDR1 is SGHRS and CDR2 is YFSETQ. The CDR3 covers 15 residues. Deletions cut 0 bases from V and 5 bases from J, with 11 bases between. The chain's CDR3 is CASSLDGDRNEKLFF. The CDR3 DNA reads TGCGCCAGCAGCTTGGATGGGGACCGAAATGAAAAACTGTTTTTT. The full variable domain, completed using reference TRBV5-1 and TRBJ1-4, is KAGVTQTPRYLIKTRGQQVTLSCSPISGHRSVSWYQQTPGQGLQFLFEYFSETQRNKGNFPGRFSGRQFSNSRSEMNVSTLELGDSALYLCASSLDGDRNEKLFFGSGTQLSVL.

V gene TRBV28 combines with J gene TRBJ2-7, with D possibly being TRBD1 or TRBD2 (5 bases each). V lost 6 bases and J 2 bases, leaving 14 bases between the germline ends. This CDR3 comprises 14 residues. The germline V gene encodes CDR1 MDHEN and CDR2 SYDVKM. The CDR3 reads CASRGTAETYEQYF. CDR3 nucleotides: TGTGCCAGCAGGGGGACGGCGGAAACCTACGAGCAGTACTTC.

The chain uses TRBV9 and TRBJ2-7; 9 bases fit TRBD2. V lost 0 bases, J lost 3 bases, and 7 bases stayed unmatched. This CDR3 contains 16 residues. Germline-derived CDR1 and CDR2 are SGDLS and YYNGEE. CDR3 coding DNA: TGTGCCAGCAGCGTAGCCGGGGCTAGCGGGGTCTACGAGCAGTACTTC. It specifies CASSVAGASGVYEQYF.

The V call is TRBV9, the J call TRBJ1-5; no reliable D call. V shed 0 bases and J shed 2 bases, with 9 bases lying between them. CDR1 is SGDLS, CDR2 YYNGEE, per germline. The CDR3 is 15 amino acids. The CDR3 loop reads CASSVDHLGNQPQHF. DNA of the CDR3: TGTGCCAGCAGCGTAGACCATTTGGGCAATCAGCCCCAGCATTTT.

The V gene is TRBV19, the J gene TRBJ2-3; possible D gene TRBD2, 6 bases. Germline V gene data show CDR1 as LNHDA and CDR2 as SQIVND (reference sequence). Trimming took 5 bases from V and 0 from J, leaving 21 bases between them. The length of the CDR3 is 18 residues. CDR3 nucleotide sequence: TGTGCCAGTAGTCCTCGGGGGAGCGGATACTCTAGCACAGATACGCAGTATTTT. Translation: CASSPRGSGYSSTDTQYF.